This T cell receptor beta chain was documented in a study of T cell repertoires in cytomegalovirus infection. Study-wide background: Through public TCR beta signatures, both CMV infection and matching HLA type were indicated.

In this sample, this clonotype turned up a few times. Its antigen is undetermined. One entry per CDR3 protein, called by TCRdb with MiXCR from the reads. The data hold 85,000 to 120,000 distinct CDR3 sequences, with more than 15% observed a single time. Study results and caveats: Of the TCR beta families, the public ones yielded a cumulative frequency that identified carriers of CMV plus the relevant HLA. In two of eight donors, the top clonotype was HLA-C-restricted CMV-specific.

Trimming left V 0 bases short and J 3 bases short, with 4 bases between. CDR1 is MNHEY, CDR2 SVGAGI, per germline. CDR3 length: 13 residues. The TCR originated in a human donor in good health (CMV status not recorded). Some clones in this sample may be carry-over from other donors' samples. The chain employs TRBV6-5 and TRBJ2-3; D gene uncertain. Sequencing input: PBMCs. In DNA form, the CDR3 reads TGTGCCAGCAGTTACTCGGGAACAGATACGCAGTATTTT. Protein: CASSYSGTDTQYF.